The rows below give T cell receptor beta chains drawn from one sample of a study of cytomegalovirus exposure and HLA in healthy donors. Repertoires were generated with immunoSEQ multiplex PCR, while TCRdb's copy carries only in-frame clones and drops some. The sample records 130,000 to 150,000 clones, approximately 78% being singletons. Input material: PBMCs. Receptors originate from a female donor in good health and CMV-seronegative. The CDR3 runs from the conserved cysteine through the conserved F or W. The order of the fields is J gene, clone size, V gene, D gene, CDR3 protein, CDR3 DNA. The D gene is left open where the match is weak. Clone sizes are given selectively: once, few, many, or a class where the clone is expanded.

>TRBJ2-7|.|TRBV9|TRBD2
CASSPSGSNTEQYF
TGTGCCAGCAGCCCTAGCGGGAGTAATACCGAGCAGTACTTC
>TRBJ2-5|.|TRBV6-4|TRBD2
CASSANSGIQETQYF
TGTGCCAGCAGTGCCAACAGCGGGATCCAAGAGACCCAGTACTTC
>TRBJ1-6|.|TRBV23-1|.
CASILGGDSSYNSPLHF
TGCGCCAGCATCCTGGGCGGGGATAGCTCCTATAATTCACCCCTCCACTTT
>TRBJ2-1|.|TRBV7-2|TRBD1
CASSFPIPTGPINEQFF
TGTGCCAGCAGCTTCCCGATCCCGACAGGGCCAATAAATGAGCAGTTCTTC
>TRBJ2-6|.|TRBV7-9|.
CASTSGRGANVLTF
TGTGCCAGCACCTCAGGGCGCGGGGCCAACGTCCTGACTTTC
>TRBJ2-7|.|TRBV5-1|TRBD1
CASRSGQGYEQYF
TGCGCCAGCAGAAGCGGACAGGGGTACGAGCAGTACTTC
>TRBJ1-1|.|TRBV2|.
CASSEWGDEAFF
TGTGCCAGCAGTGAATGGGGAGATGAAGCTTTCTTT
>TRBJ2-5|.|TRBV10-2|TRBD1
CASSSGGRETQYF
TGCGCCAGCAGTTCAGGGGGCCGGGAGACCCAGTACTTC
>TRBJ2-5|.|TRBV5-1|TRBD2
CASALAGGSETQYF
TGCGCCAGCGCACTAGCGGGGGGTTCAGAGACCCAGTACTTC
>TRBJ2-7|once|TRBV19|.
CASSKDSQSSYEQYF
TGTGCCAGTAGTAAGGACAGCCAGAGCTCCTACGAGCAGTACTTC
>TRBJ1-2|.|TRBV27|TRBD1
CASRTGGWGYTF
TGTGCCAGTCGTACAGGGGGCTGGGGCTACACCTTC
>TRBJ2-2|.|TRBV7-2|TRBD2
CASSLSGGVESGELFF
TGTGCCAGCAGCCTCAGCGGGGGGGTTGAGTCAGGGGAGCTGTTTTTT
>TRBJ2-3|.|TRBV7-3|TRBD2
CASSPGGSTDTQYF
TGTGCCAGCAGCCCCGGGGGGAGCACAGATACGCAGTATTTT
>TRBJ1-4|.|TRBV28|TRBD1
CASSLIGDRGNEKLFF
TGTGCCAGCAGTTTAATTGGGGACAGGGGTAATGAAAAACTGTTTTTT
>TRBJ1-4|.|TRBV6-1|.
CASSEERVTNEKLFF
TGTGCCAGCAGTGAAGAACGGGTAACTAATGAAAAACTGTTTTTT
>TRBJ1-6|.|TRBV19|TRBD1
CATGDTYNSPLHF
TGTGCTACAGGGGACACCTATAATTCACCCCTCCACTTT
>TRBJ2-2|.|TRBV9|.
CASSILTEAGELFF
TGTGCCAGCAGCATACTGACAGAGGCCGGGGAGCTGTTTTTT
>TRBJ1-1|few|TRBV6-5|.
CASHGTPNTEAFF
TGTGCCAGCCACGGGACACCGAACACTGAAGCTTTCTTT
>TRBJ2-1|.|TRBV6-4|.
CASSDWGGRPYNEQFF
TGTGCCAGCAGTGACTGGGGGGGGCGGCCCTACAATGAGCAGTTCTTC
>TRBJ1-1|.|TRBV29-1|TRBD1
CSVERTTGAPEAFF
TGCAGCGTTGAACGTACCACAGGGGCTCCCGAAGCTTTCTTT
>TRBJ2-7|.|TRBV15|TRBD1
CATSKYRGQSYEQYF
TGTGCCACCAGCAAATACAGGGGGCAATCCTACGAGCAGTACTTC